The 26 T cell receptor beta chains below were found in one sample sequenced in a study of T cell repertoires in cytomegalovirus infection (dated by TCRdb to the late 2010s). The reads were generated on an Illumina HiSeq 1500. TCRdb ran its own pipeline on the public reads, namely fastp trimming at Q25 and MiXCR clone calling, and kept in-frame beta chains. Here each entry gathers all rows of one CDR3 protein and keeps the most common genes and DNA. This sample holds roughly 120,000 distinct CDR3 sequences; 10% were observed only once. The ten largest clones take up over 25% of the sample. Their target antigens are unknown. Input material: PBMCs, sequenced either directly or after in vitro stimulation (not recorded which). All receptors derive from a human donor in good health (CMV status not recorded). Some clones in this sample may be carry-over from other donors' samples.

This clonotype appeared a single time. The chain recombines TRBV10-3 with TRBJ2-5; the match to TRBD2 covers 11 bases. CDR3 length: 16 residues. Germline CDR1 reads ENHRY; CDR2 reads SYGVKD. The trim removed 6 bases at V and 2 bases at J, leaving 8 bases unmatched. The DNA for the CDR3 is TGTGCCATCAGCGGGACTAGCGGTATATCACAAGAGACCCAGTACTTC. The encoded protein is CAISGTSGISQETQYF.

This clonotype occurred many times. This chain uses TRBV12-3 or TRBV12-4 with TRBJ2-3, with TRBD2 matching 12 bases. The CDR3 length is 15 residues. V dropped 8 bases and J dropped 1; count of bases not matched to a gene: 4. CDR3 sequence reads: CASFASGRGTDTQYF. The CDR3 nucleotides are TGTGCCAGCTTTGCTAGCGGGAGGGGCACAGATACGCAGTATTTT.

There are many counts of this clonotype. This chain uses TRBV7-2 with TRBJ2-3, with 8 bases aligning to TRBD2. Germline V lookup: CDR1 SGHTA, CDR2 FQGNSA. CDR3 length equals 17 residues. J gave up 4 bases and V 1 base, and 10 bases lay outside the gene matches. The CDR3 DNA reads as TGTGCCAGCAGCTTAGGAGCCAGCGGGAGTCCCGCAGATACGCAGTATTTT. Its translation: CASSLGASGSPADTQYF.

V is TRBV5-4 and J is TRBJ1-2; TRBD1 matches at 8 bases. The CDR3 runs to 16 residues. CDR1 and CDR2 from the germline V gene are SGHNT and YYREEE (reference sequence). The junction had 8 bases not matched to a gene; V was cut back by 2 bases and J by 2 bases. The CDR3, as DNA: TGTGCCAGCAGCTTAGATGGACAGGGAGGGAACTATGGCTACACCTTC. It specifies CASSLDGQGGNYGYTF.

This clonotype appeared many times. V gene TRBV7-9 combines with J gene TRBJ2-5; 9 bases align to TRBD2. Trimming at V came to 4 bases and at J to 2 bases, leaving 8 bases not matched to a gene. The CDR3 has 16 amino acids. Germline CDR1 SEHNR, CDR2 FQNEAQ (reference sequence). The CDR3 DNA reads as TGTGCCAGCAGCTACACCGGGACTAGCACTCAAGAGACCCAGTACTTC. Its translation is CASSYTGTSTQETQYF.

CDR3 coding DNA: TGTGCCAGCAGCACACTTACAGGGGGGAGCTCCTATAATTCACCCCTCCACTTT. It specifies CASSTLTGGSSYNSPLHF. The chain combines TRBV5-4 with TRBJ1-6; 8 bases are a match to TRBD1. Losses at the gene ends were 4 bases for V and 0 bases for J; bases not matched to a gene: 9. The CDR3 length is 18 residues. The germline CDR1 and CDR2 sequences are SGHNT and YYREEE (reference sequence).

V and J are TRBV2 and TRBJ1-5; D unresolved. The CDR3 sequence is 15 residues long. Trimming removed 2 bases at V and 1 base at J, with 9 bases between. Germline V gene lookup returns CDR1 SNHLY and CDR2 FYNNEI. As DNA, the CDR3 is TGTGCCAGCAGTGAAAATATAGGCAGCAATCAGCCCCAGCATTTT. Protein: CASSENIGSNQPQHF.

This clonotype has ten or more counts. The chain links TRBV6-2 or TRBV6-3 to TRBJ2-3; D unresolved. This CDR3 region has 12 residues. V lost 6 bases to trimming and J lost 2 bases, with 6 bases between them. Per germline, CDR1 MNHEY and CDR2 SVGEGT. CDR3 protein: CASSLNTDTQYF. The CDR3 DNA reads as TGTGCCAGCAGCCTAAACACAGATACGCAGTATTTT.

The chain links TRBV4-2 to TRBJ1-2; possibly TRBD1 for D (5 bases). V was cut by 1 base and J by 2 bases, with 11 bases left in between. Germline loops: CDR1 LGHNA, CDR2 YNFKEQ. The CDR3 has 15 residues. As DNA, the CDR3 is TGTGCCAGCAGCCAAGGCGCGACAGAAAACTATGGCTACACCTTC. Protein sequence: CASSQGATENYGYTF.

This clonotype has ten or more counts. The chain links TRBV4-1 to TRBJ1-4; D gene ambiguous. This CDR3 is 16 amino acids long. V lost 2 bases to trimming and J lost 0 bases, with 10 bases between them. Germline V CDR1 and CDR2: MGHRA, YSYEKL. The CDR3 protein is CASSQRTDPTNEKLFF. The DNA of the CDR3 is TGCGCCAGCAGCCAACGGACGGATCCAACTAATGAAAAACTGTTTTTT.

This clonotype was seen a few times. V gene TRBV20-1 combines with J gene TRBJ2-5, with D possibly matching TRBD2 (6 bases). CDR1 DFQATT and CDR2 SNEGSKA come from the germline V gene (reference sequence). The CDR3 spans 14 residues. The V gene lost 0 bases and the J gene lost 0 bases, with 8 bases spanning the gap. CDR3 in amino acids: CSARDWRDQETQYF. CDR3 in DNA: TGCAGTGCTAGAGATTGGAGGGACCAAGAGACCCAGTACTTC.

This clonotype was recorded many times. V is TRBV7-2 and J is TRBJ1-5; no firm D call. Per germline, CDR1 SGHTA and CDR2 FQGNSA. V gave up 4 bases and J gave up 0 bases, with 10 bases separating them. The CDR3 has 15 residues. CDR3 sequence: CASSWRFNSNQPQHF. Here the CDR3 DNA reads TGTGCCAGCAGCTGGCGATTCAATAGCAATCAGCCCCAGCATTTT.

This clonotype was seen many times. The chain carries TRBV12-3 or TRBV12-4 and TRBJ2-1, with 7 bases lining up with TRBD2. V shed 7 bases and J 5 bases; nucleotides not matched to a gene: 14. The CDR3 totals 16 residues. The CDR3 coding sequence is TGTGCCAGCACCCCGACCACGAGCGGGGCCAACAATGAGCAGTTCTTC. This translates into CASTPTTSGANNEQFF.

Ten or more counts support this clonotype. The chain has TRBV27 and TRBJ1-1, with D possibly TRBD1 on 5 matching bases. The V gene's germline CDR1 is MNHEY and CDR2 SMNVEV (reference sequence). The CDR3 extends over 19 amino acids. The V gene lost 2 bases and the J gene lost 0 bases, with 22 bases spanning the gap. The CDR3 nucleotides are TGTGCCAGCAGTTTACAAGGCGCGGGGGGGGGTAGTATGAACACTGAAGCTTTCTTT. Translated, it gives CASSLQGAGGGSMNTEAFF.

This clonotype was recorded a few times. The CDR3 here is CASTVGDRGLFNSPLHF. The CDR3 nucleotides read TGTGCCAGCACCGTGGGGGACAGGGGACTTTTTAATTCACCCCTCCACTTT. The V call is TRBV7-9, the J call TRBJ1-6, with 10 bases identical to TRBD1. The germline V gene encodes CDR1 SEHNR and CDR2 FQNEAQ (reference sequence). This CDR3 has 17 residues. V dropped 7 bases and J dropped 6; count of bases not matched to a gene: 12.

This clonotype was picked up a small number of times. This chain uses TRBV12-5 with TRBJ2-5, with D tentatively TRBD1 or TRBD2 (5 bases each). Trimming shortened V by 4 bases and J by 7 bases, and 13 bases separated the two germline ends. Germline assignment: CDR1 LGHNT and CDR2 FRNRAP. This CDR3 has 13 amino acids. In DNA form, the CDR3 reads TGTGCTAGTGGTTGGGACGACAGCGGGACCCAGTACTTC. It encodes CASGWDDSGTQYF.

This clonotype appeared many times. V is TRBV7-2 and J is TRBJ1-2, with a tentative D call TRBD1 (6 bases). V lost 5 bases and J 7 bases, leaving 11 bases between the germline ends. Germline V lookup: CDR1 SGHTA, CDR2 FQGNSA. The CDR3 is 12 residues long. The CDR3 loop reads CASSAGTRGYTF. In DNA, the CDR3 is TGTGCCAGCAGCGCCGGGACACGTGGCTACACCTTC.

This clonotype was seen repeatedly, ten times or more. The chain uses TRBV7-8 and TRBJ2-7; D might be TRBD2 (5 bases). CDR1 SGHVS and CDR2 FQNEAQ come from the germline V gene. The CDR3 contains 16 residues. V gave up 2 bases and J gave up 3 bases, with 17 bases separating them. The CDR3 reads CASSLSLAGLRYEQYF. For the CDR3, the DNA is TGTGCCAGCAGCTTAAGTTTGGCGGGTTTGCGCTACGAGCAGTACTTC. Combining the CDR3 with reference TRBV7-8 and TRBJ2-7 gives the whole variable domain GAGVSQSPRYKVAKRGQDVALRCDPISGHVSLFWYQQALGQGPEFLTYFQNEAQLDKSGLPSDRFFAERPEGSVSTLKIQRTQQEDSAVYLCASSLSLAGLRYEQYFGPGTRLTVT.

This clonotype occurred many times. The gene calls are TRBV20-1 and TRBJ1-5, with D possibly being TRBD1 (5 bases). This CDR3 has 15 amino acids. Germline V lookup: CDR1 DFQATT, CDR2 SNEGSKA (reference sequence). The ends were cut back, 6 bases at V and 6 bases at J, with 21 bases in the middle. The CDR3 DNA sequence: TGCAGTGCCGACAGAGGACAAGGAAGAGGTCAGCCCCAGCATTTT. Its translation: CSADRGQGRGQPQHF.

This clonotype was recorded a few times. The gene calls are TRBV5-1 and TRBJ2-1, with 7 bases matching TRBD2. The junction had 3 bases not matched to a gene; V was cut back by 4 bases and J by 5 bases. CDR3 length: 13 residues. Germline assignment: CDR1 SGHRS and CDR2 YFSETQ. For the CDR3, the DNA is TGCGCCAGCAGCGCGGGACTAAACAATGAGCAGTTCTTC. This codes for CASSAGLNNEQFF.

This clonotype showed up many times. The chain employs TRBV5-6 and TRBJ2-7; D gene uncertain. The length of the CDR3 is 12 residues. V lost 6 bases and J 9 bases, leaving 16 bases between the germline ends. Germline CDR1 is SGHDT and CDR2 is YYEEEE. For the CDR3, the DNA is TGTGCCAGCATCCGGAGAGGCGCCGGGCAGTACGTC. Translating gives CASIRRGAGQYV.

This clonotype was detected a few times. The chain uses TRBV24-1 and TRBJ2-5; perhaps D is TRBD1 or TRBD2 (5 bases each). The CDR3 covers 16 residues. V lost 1 base and J lost 4, with 15 bases in between. CDR1 is KGHDR, CDR2 SFDVKD, per germline. The CDR3 loop is CATSDLRGTGSETQYF. For the CDR3, the DNA is TGTGCCACCAGTGATTTACGGGGCACAGGTTCAGAGACCCAGTACTTC.

This clonotype was detected many times. The chain carries TRBV19 and TRBJ1-1; possible D gene TRBD1, 6 bases. Germline values: CDR1 LNHDA, CDR2 SQIVND (reference sequence). The CDR3 length is 14 residues. V was pared by 4 bases and J by 0 bases, with 9 bases between. The CDR3: CASSTGQLNTEAFF. The CDR3 bases are TGTGCCAGTAGTACTGGACAGTTGAACACTGAAGCTTTCTTT.

At least ten counts were recorded for this clonotype. The chain carries TRBV7-6 and TRBJ1-4; D unclear. This CDR3 comprises 14 residues. CDR1 and CDR2 from the germline V gene are SGHVS and FNYEAQ. Trimming cost V 2 bases and J 3 bases, with 7 bases left between them. CDR3 coding DNA: TGTGCCAGCAGCTTAATCGCCCCTAATGAAAAACTGTTTTTT. This translates into CASSLIAPNEKLFF. The whole variable domain, filled in from reference TRBV7-6 and TRBJ1-4, reads GAGVSQSPRYKVTKRGQDVALRCDPISGHVSLYWYRQALGQGPEFLTYFNYEAQQDKSGLPNDRFSAERPEGSISTLTIQRTEQRDSAMYRCASSLIAPNEKLFFGSGTQLSVL.

This chain links TRBV28 with TRBJ1-2, with TRBD1 identical over 7 bases. The germline V gene has CDR1 MDHEN and CDR2 SYDVKM. The J segment lost 1 base and the V segment lost 6 bases, leaving 8 bases of the junction unmatched. The CDR3 runs to 15 residues. The CDR3 loop is CASRSGGRDNYGYTF. For the CDR3, the DNA is TGTGCCAGCAGATCAGGGGGTCGTGATAACTATGGCTACACCTTC.

This clonotype has just a few counts. The rearrangement joins TRBV20-1 to TRBJ1-2; 9 bases align to TRBD1. This CDR3 is built from 18 residues. The V gene end was trimmed by 3 bases and the J gene end by 0 bases; junction bases not matched to a gene: 14. CDR1 is DFQATT, CDR2 SNEGSKA, per germline (reference sequence). This CDR3 reads CSARADTGTGLANYGYTF. In DNA form, the CDR3 reads TGCAGTGCTAGGGCTGATACCGGGACAGGGCTCGCTAACTATGGCTACACCTTC.